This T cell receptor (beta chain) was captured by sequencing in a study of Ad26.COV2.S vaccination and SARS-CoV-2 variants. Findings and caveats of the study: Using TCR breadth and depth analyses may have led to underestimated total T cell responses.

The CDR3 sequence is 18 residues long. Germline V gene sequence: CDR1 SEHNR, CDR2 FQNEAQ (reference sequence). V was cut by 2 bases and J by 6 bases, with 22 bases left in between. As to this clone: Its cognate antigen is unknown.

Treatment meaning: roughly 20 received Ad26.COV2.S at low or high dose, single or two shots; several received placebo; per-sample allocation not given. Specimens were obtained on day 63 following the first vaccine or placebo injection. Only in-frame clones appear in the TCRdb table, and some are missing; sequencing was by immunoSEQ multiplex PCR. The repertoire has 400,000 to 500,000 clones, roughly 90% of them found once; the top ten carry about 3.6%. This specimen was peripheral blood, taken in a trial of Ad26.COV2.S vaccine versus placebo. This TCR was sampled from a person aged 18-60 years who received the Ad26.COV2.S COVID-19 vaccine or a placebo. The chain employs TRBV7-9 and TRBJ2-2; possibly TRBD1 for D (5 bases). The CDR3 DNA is TGTGCCAGCAGCTTACCCCGCCCAAGTACAGGTGCCGCCGGGGAGCTGTTTTTT. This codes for CASSLPRPSTGAAGELFF.